A single T cell receptor beta chain is shown here with its context. Its antigen is as yet unknown. The table came from immunoSEQ multiplex PCR; TCRdb's copy has only in-frame clones and leaves some out. This sample yields some 75,000 clones, of which 75% to 90% are seen a single time; over 2.5% belongs to the top ten. Collection occurred without any documented infections or immune events in donors. The data belong to a study of identifying expanded T cells in peripheral blood. General study points: Variance in clone template counts between roughly two-week samples significantly increased with total template count across all healthy donors.

CDR3 length equals 14 residues. V gave up 0 bases and J gave up 2 bases, with 7 bases separating them. Per the germline V gene, CDR1 is KGHSH and CDR2 is LQKENI. V gene TRBV18 combines with J gene TRBJ2-5; TRBD2 is a possible D gene (6 bases). What was sequenced was blood. The sequence was collected from a person aged 18-69 years in good health. This CDR3 is CASSPPRGQETQYF. The CDR3 nucleotides are TGTGCCAGCTCACCACCCCGGGGGCAAGAGACCCAGTACTTC. The full variable domain, its missing parts supplied by reference TRBV18 and TRBJ2-5, is NAGVMQNPRHLVRRRGQEARLRCSPMKGHSHVYWYRQLPEEGLKFMVYLQKENIIDESGMPKERFSAEFPKEGPSILRIQQVVRGDSAAYFCASSPPRGQETQYFGPGTRLLVL.